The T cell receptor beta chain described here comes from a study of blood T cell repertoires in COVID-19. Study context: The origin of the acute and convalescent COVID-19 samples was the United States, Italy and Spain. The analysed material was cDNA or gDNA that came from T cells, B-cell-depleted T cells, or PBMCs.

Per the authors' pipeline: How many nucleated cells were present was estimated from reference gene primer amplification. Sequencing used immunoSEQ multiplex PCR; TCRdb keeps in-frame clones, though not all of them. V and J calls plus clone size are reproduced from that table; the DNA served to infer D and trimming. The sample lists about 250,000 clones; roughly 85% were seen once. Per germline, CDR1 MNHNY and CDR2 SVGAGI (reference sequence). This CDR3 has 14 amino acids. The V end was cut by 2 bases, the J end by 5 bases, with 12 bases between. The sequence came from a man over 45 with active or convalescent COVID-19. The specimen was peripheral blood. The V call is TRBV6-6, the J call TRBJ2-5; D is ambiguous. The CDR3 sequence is CASSYGGSSETQYF. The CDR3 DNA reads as TGTGCCAGCAGTTACGGCGGCAGCTCCGAGACCCAGTACTTC.